The clone carrying this T cell receptor (beta chain) was seen just once. The data originate from a study of cytomegalovirus exposure and HLA in healthy donors. The CDR3 consists of 14 residues. Looked up from germline, CDR1 is LNHDA and CDR2 is SQIVND (reference sequence). V lost 4 bases and J 0 bases, leaving 6 bases between the germline ends. Primers included in the PCR were 60 Vbeta and 13 Jbeta primers. Per the authors' pipeline: In a later analysis, about 9.9 million of about 80 million unique beta chains occurred in at least two donors. Here immunoSEQ multiplex PCR was the method, and the copy in TCRdb shows in-frame clones only, minus some. The V and J calls and clone size come from that table; D and trimming were worked out from the DNA. The sample yields 150,000 to 250,000 clones, more than 75% seen once.

The chain is built from TRBV19 and TRBJ2-2, with unresolved D. The sequence was collected from a woman aged 45 to 65 in good health and CMV-seropositive. The material sequenced was PBMCs. CDR3 coding DNA: TGTGCCAGTAGTAGTCAGTCGAACACCGGGGAGCTGTTTTTT. Its translation: CASSSQSNTGELFF.